This TCR beta chain was recovered during a study of response to subunit inactivated influenza vaccine. Study findings and constraints: The authors suggested that few new T cells are recruited per seasonal influenza vaccination.

TCRdb independently ran MiXCR on the RT-PCR reads; one entry per CDR3 protein. The data hold 450,000 to 600,000 distinct CDR3 sequences, with approximately 7.7% observed a single time. The CDR3 totals 14 residues. In germline, CDR1 is SQVTM, CDR2 ANQGSEA. The germline V and J ends were trimmed by 4 bases and 2 bases, with 9 bases remaining between them. For this clonotype: Its antigen remains unidentified.

The rearrangement links TRBV29-1 to TRBJ2-6; D call uncertain. The clonotype was recovered from a man aged 50 to 75 who received an inactivated influenza vaccine. The sequences come from PBMCs from blood, collected roughly 24 months after vaccination. The CDR3 coding sequence is TGCAGCGTTGTCGGAGCTGCTGGGGCCAACGTCCTGACTTTC. Amino acids: CSVVGAAGANVLTF.